The entry below describes one TCR beta chain. Its antigen is still unknown. This entry belongs to a study of a mutant IDH1 vaccine in newly diagnosed glioma. V lost 5 bases and J 1 base, leaving 18 bases between the germline ends. The CDR3 is made up of 17 amino acids. Germline V lookup: CDR1 SGHVS, CDR2 FQNEAQ. TCRdb keeps only in-frame clones here, not all; method: immunoSEQ multiplex PCR. The sample includes about 94,000 clones, roughly 91% of them seen just once. As for time point: week 47, end of study. Vaccination used 300 ug of mutant IDH1 20-mer peptide per dose, with topical imiquimod. The specimen comprised PBMCs, sampled from a glioma patient whose treatment included an IDH1 peptide vaccine. The chain couples TRBV7-8 to TRBJ2-1; D uncertain. The sequence was obtained from a woman in her forties or fifties with glioma. The CDR3 region is CASSPGSRAESYNEQFF. The CDR3 region has the DNA TGTGCCAGCAGCCCCGGGTCTCGGGCCGAATCCTACAATGAGCAGTTCTTC.